The entry below gives a single TCR beta chain sequence along with its context. A clone one base away is much larger, so this may be a read error. Trimming took off 6 bases at V and 8 bases at J, with 14 bases between the two ends. The CDR3 is made up of 12 amino acids. Germline loops: CDR1 SNHLY, CDR2 FYNNEI. This specimen comes from a study of CD8+CD57+ T cells in acquired aplastic anemia. It was genomic DNA that served as the template for profiling TCR beta VDJ and CDR3. TCRdb recomputed calls from the reads with MiXCR, one row per CDR3 protein. The data hold 400,000 to 600,000 distinct CDR3 sequences, with around a third observed a single time. Previously, flow cytometry had revealed CD8+CD57+ cell expansion in the patients chosen for sequencing. By the time of blood sampling, patients had still received no therapy.

This rearrangement joins TRBV2 to TRBJ2-7; D gene unclear. The sample taken for sequencing was sorted CD4+, CD8+, or CD8+CD57+ T cells (not recorded which) from PBMCs. The clonotype comes from a human donor with aplastic anemia. The CDR3 nucleotides read TGTGCCAGCAGCCCCCACAGAGACAAGCAGTACTTC. It translates to CASSPHRDKQYF.